Shown below are 20 T cell receptor beta chains from a single sample sequenced in a study of cytomegalovirus exposure and HLA in healthy donors. Generated by immunoSEQ multiplex PCR, the TCRdb table keeps only in-frame clones and is missing some. The sample holds roughly 60,000 clones, 90% to 95% seen once. Sequenced: PBMCs. The receptors derive from a woman under 40 in good health and CMV-seronegative.

J is TRBJ2-1 and V is TRBV7-2, with a weak D call TRBD2 (6 bases). The CDR3 length is 15 residues. Germline assignment: CDR1 SGHTA and CDR2 FQGNSA. Trimming cost V 2 bases and J 9 bases, with 17 bases left between them. CDR3 coding DNA: TGTGCCAGCAGCTTAAAATCCGGGGGAGGTGTTGAGCAGTTCTTC. Its protein is CASSLKSGGGVEQFF.

The chain links TRBV6-5 to TRBJ1-2; 9 positions agree with TRBD1. The length of the CDR3 is 14 residues. Germline V lookup: CDR1 MNHEY, CDR2 SVGAGI. The V gene end was trimmed by 5 bases and the J gene end by 3 bases; junction bases not matched to a gene: 4. CDR3 bases: TGTGCCAGCAGTGACAGGGGGTGGTACTATGGCTACACCTTC. Its translation is CASSDRGWYYGYTF.

The chain recombines TRBV28 with TRBJ1-1; 8 bases line up with TRBD1. Trimming removed 6 bases from V and 0 bases from J; junction bases left unmatched: 9. CDR1 and CDR2 from the germline V gene are MDHEN and SYDVKM. The CDR3 contains 16 residues. CDR3: CASRTGALPLNTEAFF. The CDR3 DNA reads as TGTGCCAGCAGGACAGGGGCACTACCCCTGAACACTGAAGCTTTCTTT.

The chain joins TRBV11-2 to TRBJ2-1, with D possibly being TRBD1 (6 bases). Germline V gene lookup returns CDR1 SGHAT and CDR2 FQNNGV. V lost 4 bases, J lost 5 bases, and 9 bases lay in between. CDR3 length equals 13 residues. The CDR3 nucleotides read TGTGCCAGCAGCTCCCGGACAGACAATGAGCAGTTCTTC. It codes for CASSSRTDNEQFF.

The chain has TRBV5-6 and TRBJ2-7, with D possibly matching TRBD1 (5 bases). The CDR3 length is 12 residues. Per germline, CDR1 SGHDT and CDR2 YYEEEE. With 3 bases removed from V and 4 bases from J, the gap between germline ends came to 8 bases. The CDR3 reads CASSSTVYEQYF. DNA of the CDR3: TGTGCCAGCAGCTCGACAGTATACGAGCAGTACTTC. Combining the CDR3 with reference TRBV5-6 and TRBJ2-7 gives the whole variable domain DAGVTQSPTHLIKTRGQQVTLRCSPKSGHDTVSWYQQALGQGPQFIFQYYEEEERQRGNFPDRFSGHQFPNYSSELNVNALLLGDSALYLCASSSTVYEQYFGPGTRLTVT.

This chain links TRBV27 with TRBJ2-3, with 7 bases aligning to TRBD2. Germline-derived CDR1 and CDR2 are MNHEY and SMNVEV (reference sequence). The CDR3 covers 14 residues. V was pared by 7 bases and J by 1 base, with 5 bases of the junction left unmatched. The CDR3 reads CASKLAGGTDTQYF. CDR3 coding DNA: TGTGCCAGCAAATTGGCGGGGGGCACAGATACGCAGTATTTT.

The chain recombines TRBV27 with TRBJ2-7; no clear D gene. Germline values: CDR1 MNHEY, CDR2 SMNVEV (reference sequence). CDR3 length: 13 amino acids. Trimming took off 1 base at V and 3 bases at J, with 7 bases between the two ends. Here the CDR3 DNA reads TGTGCCAGCAGTTTATATCCAGACTACGAGCAGTACTTC. As protein: CASSLYPDYEQYF.

The rearrangement joins TRBV28 to TRBJ1-4; D is possibly TRBD1 (6 bases). V lost 6 bases and J lost 4, with 18 bases in between. The CDR3 length is 16 residues. The germline CDR1 and CDR2 sequences are MDHEN and SYDVKM. The chain's CDR3 is CASSPVRGTHNEKLFF. The CDR3 DNA sequence: TGTGCCAGCAGCCCCGTGAGAGGGACACATAATGAAAAACTGTTTTTT.

CDR3 nucleotides: TGTGCCAGCAGGGGCGTAACGAACACCGGGGAGCTGTTTTTT. It yields the protein CASRGVTNTGELFF. This sequence joins TRBV5-6 and TRBJ2-2; no clear D. Per the germline V gene, CDR1 is SGHDT and CDR2 is YYEEEE. The CDR3 sequence is 14 residues long. The V end lost 5 bases, the J end lost 0 bases, and 8 bases lay between the germline ends. The variable domain in full, with the rest retrieved from reference TRBV5-6 and TRBJ2-2, is DAGVTQSPTHLIKTRGQQVTLRCSPKSGHDTVSWYQQALGQGPQFIFQYYEEEERQRGNFPDRFSGHQFPNYSSELNVNALLLGDSALYLCASRGVTNTGELFFGEGSRLTVL.

The CDR3 spells CASRDNKSGRPSYEQYF. CDR3 nucleotides: TGTGCCAGCAGAGACAATAAGAGCGGGAGGCCCTCCTACGAGCAGTACTTC. The rearrangement links TRBV28 to TRBJ2-7; TRBD2 matches 9 bases. Germline CDR1 reads MDHEN; CDR2 reads SYDVKM. J lost 0 bases, V lost 6 bases, and 12 bases had no gene match. This CDR3 has 17 residues.

The chain recombines TRBV12-5 with TRBJ2-7, with 7 bases lining up with TRBD1. The ends lost 0 bases at V and 2 bases at J; junction bases unmatched: 4. Germline V gene lookup returns CDR1 LGHNT and CDR2 FRNRAP. CDR3 length: 15 amino acids. CDR3 protein: CASGLVRQGAYEQYF. In DNA, the CDR3 is TGTGCTAGTGGTTTGGTACGACAGGGAGCCTACGAGCAGTACTTC.

The CDR3 coding sequence is TGTGCCAGCCAGAGACTAGCGGGAACCTACGAGCAGTACTTC. This sequence encodes CASQRLAGTYEQYF. The V and J genes are TRBV6-1 and TRBJ2-7, with 11 bases identical to TRBD2. The ends lost 8 bases at V and 2 bases at J; junction bases unmatched: 5. Germline assignment: CDR1 MNHNS and CDR2 SASEGT. The CDR3 has 14 amino acids.

V usage is TRBV9 and J usage is TRBJ2-3; perhaps TRBD2 as D (6 bases). CDR1 is SGDLS and CDR2 is YYNGEE in the germline V gene. The V gene lost 3 bases and the J gene lost 4 bases, with 18 bases spanning the gap. CDR3 size: 16 residues. The DNA of the CDR3 is TGTGCCAGCAGCGCCCAAGTCGGCGGGAACGCAGATACGCAGTATTTT. Its translation is CASSAQVGGNADTQYF.

J is TRBJ2-3 and V is TRBV30; 9 positions match TRBD2. Germline V lookup: CDR1 GTSNPN, CDR2 SVGIG (reference sequence). This CDR3 spans 14 amino acids. The V gene end was trimmed by 2 bases and the J gene end by 6 bases; junction bases not matched to a gene: 6. DNA of the CDR3: TGTGCCTGGAGTAGCCTAGCGGGGTTGGATACGCAGTATTTT. Protein sequence: CAWSSLAGLDTQYF.

J is TRBJ1-5 and V is TRBV28; 9 nucleotides line up with TRBD1. CDR1 is MDHEN and CDR2 is SYDVKM in the germline V gene. This CDR3 comprises 19 residues. V lost 7 bases to trimming and J lost 0 bases; unmatched junction nucleotides: 16. The CDR3 DNA sequence: TGTGCCAGCACCGATGCCCGACAGGGGGGCTATTATAGCAATCAGCCCCAGCATTTT. Translating it yields CASTDARQGGYYSNQPQHF. The whole variable domain, filled in from reference TRBV28 and TRBJ1-5, reads DVKVTQSSRYLVKRTGEKVFLECVQDMDHENMFWYRQDPGLGLRLIYFSYDVKMKEKGDIPEGYSVSREKKERFSLILESASTNQTSMYLCASTDARQGGYYSNQPQHFGDGTRLSIL.

The chain is built from TRBV10-1 and TRBJ1-1; 7 bases line up with TRBD1. J lost 5 bases, V lost 6 bases, and 9 bases had no gene match. Looked up from germline, CDR1 is WNHNN and CDR2 is SYGVQD (reference sequence). The CDR3 has 14 amino acids. This CDR3 is CASREGGSGTEAFF. The CDR3 DNA reads as TGCGCCAGCAGGGAAGGGGGCTCGGGGACTGAAGCTTTCTTT.

V gene TRBV7-2 combines with J gene TRBJ1-1; D is unclear. CDR1 is SGHTA and CDR2 is FQGNSA in the germline V gene. CDR3 length: 14 residues. V lost 5 bases and J 2 bases, leaving 12 bases between the germline ends. This CDR3 is CASSLERLNTEAFF. The CDR3 DNA follows: TGTGCCAGCAGCCTAGAGAGATTAAACACTGAAGCTTTCTTT.

The V and J genes are TRBV5-6 and TRBJ1-5; D is possibly TRBD1 (5 bases). This CDR3 is 16 amino acids long. The germline V gene encodes CDR1 SGHDT and CDR2 YYEEEE. Trimming removed 4 bases at V and 1 base at J, with 15 bases between. CDR3 loop: CASSLIRGLSNQPQHF. The CDR3, as DNA: TGTGCCAGCAGCCTAATAAGGGGTTTAAGCAATCAGCCCCAGCATTTT.

J is TRBJ2-1 and V is TRBV30, with 8 bases that match TRBD2. V dropped 5 bases and J dropped 10; count of bases not matched to a gene: 16. The CDR3 runs 15 residues. Germline V gene lookup returns CDR1 GTSNPN and CDR2 SVGIG (reference sequence). As DNA, the CDR3 is TGTGCCTGGGCACAGGGCGGGGGGCTTGCGTACGAGCAGTTCTTC. It yields the protein CAWAQGGGLAYEQFF.

The J gene is TRBJ2-1, the V gene TRBV9; TRBD1 aligns across 7 bases. V trimming: 4 bases; J trimming: 0 bases; junction bases outside the gene matches: 4. CDR3 size: 15 residues. Germline V CDR1 and CDR2: SGDLS, YYNGEE. The DNA of the CDR3 is TGTGCCAGCAGCAGACAGGGCAGCTCCTACAATGAGCAGTTCTTC. Encoded protein: CASSRQGSSYNEQFF.